Presented here are 12 T cell receptor beta chains from one specimen sequenced in a study of blood T cell repertoires in COVID-19. Profiling relied on immunoSEQ multiplex PCR, and the TCRdb table lists in-frame clones only, not all of them. The table lists 350,000 to 500,000 clones, 70% to 90% of them singletons, with less than 0.95% in the top ten. Input material: peripheral blood. The receptor set was obtained from a man in his late teens or twenties with COVID-19, enrolled during active disease.

The chain carries TRBV6-5 and TRBJ2-1; TRBD2 matches 8 bases. This CDR3 spans 16 amino acids. The germline CDR1 and CDR2 sequences are MNHEY and SVGAGI. V was clipped by 2 bases and J by 1 base; unmatched bases: 4. The CDR3 nucleotides read TGTGCCAGCAGTTACGGGCGGGGGGTATCCTACAATGAGCAGTTCTTC. Translation: CASSYGRGVSYNEQFF.

V is TRBV2 and J is TRBJ2-1, with TRBD2 matching 8 bases. Germline CDR1 SNHLY, CDR2 FYNNEI. Trimming took 2 bases from V and 7 from J; bases not matched to a gene: 22. The CDR3 has 20 amino acids. DNA of the CDR3: TGTGCCAGCAGTGAAAACCCTCCCATTGGTGGGCGGGGGGCCCATAATGAGCAGTTCTTC. The encoded protein is CASSENPPIGGRGAHNEQFF.

The V call is TRBV5-8, the J call TRBJ2-7, with 7 bases matching TRBD1. Germline trimming cut 1 base from V and 4 bases from J; bases unmatched to any gene: 8. The CDR3 runs to 15 residues. CDR1 and CDR2 from the germline V gene are SGHTS and YDEGEE. CDR3 region: CASSLYRTGIYEQYF. The CDR3 DNA reads TGTGCCAGCAGCTTGTACAGGACAGGAATTTACGAGCAGTACTTC.

The chain joins TRBV24-1 to TRBJ1-2; 8 bases match TRBD1. CDR3 length: 13 amino acids. The V segment lost 5 bases and the J segment 7 bases; nucleotides outside the gene matches: 5. Looked up from germline, CDR1 is KGHDR and CDR2 is SFDVKD. CDR3 region: CATSARGRGGYTF. CDR3 bases: TGTGCCACCAGTGCCAGGGGGCGCGGTGGCTACACCTTC.

This clone was picked up a small number of times. The genes are TRBV5-1 and TRBJ2-3; 7 bases fit TRBD1. The germline V gene has CDR1 SGHRS and CDR2 YFSETQ. This CDR3 is built from 14 residues. V was clipped by 4 bases and J by 1 base; unmatched bases: 3. Here the CDR3 DNA reads TGCGCCAGCAGCCCCGGGACAGGCACAGATACGCAGTATTTT. Translated: CASSPGTGTDTQYF.

This rearrangement joins TRBV3-1 (or the pseudogene TRBV3-2) to TRBJ2-5; 8 bases fit TRBD1. CDR1 LGHDT and CDR2 YNNKEL come from the germline V gene (reference sequence). The length of the CDR3 is 15 residues. The junction had 9 bases not matched to a gene; V was cut back by 4 bases and J by 5 bases. CDR3 DNA sequence: TGTGCCAGCAGCCCCCTCCTGGACAGGGCGGAGACCCAGTACTTC. Its protein product is CASSPLLDRAETQYF.

This chain links TRBV28 with TRBJ1-2; D is unclear. The CDR3 has 15 residues. V lost 3 bases, J lost 4 bases, and 15 bases lay in between. Germline lookup yields CDR1 MDHEN and CDR2 SYDVKM. The CDR3 DNA reads TGTGCCAGCAGTTTTCGTAATACAGCCTTCTATGGCTACACCTTC. It encodes CASSFRNTAFYGYTF.

This chain connects TRBV27 to TRBJ1-2; 7 nucleotides match TRBD1. Germline values: CDR1 MNHEY, CDR2 SMNVEV (reference sequence). This CDR3 is built from 16 residues. The J segment lost 1 base and the V segment lost 3 bases, leaving 8 bases of the junction unmatched. DNA of the CDR3: TGTGCCAGCAGTTTCCGCTGGGACAGAGATAACTATGGCTACACCTTC. Translation gives CASSFRWDRDNYGYTF.

V and J are TRBV29-1 and TRBJ2-7; D uncertain. The CDR3 sequence is 13 residues long. CDR1 SQVTM and CDR2 ANQGSEA come from the germline V gene. V was pared by 5 bases and J by 0 bases, with 11 bases between. DNA of the CDR3: TGCAGCGTTAGAATCCCAGACTCCTACGAGCAGTACTTC. Translation: CSVRIPDSYEQYF.

V usage is TRBV9 and J usage is TRBJ2-7, with D perhaps matching TRBD1 (6 bases). This CDR3 has 14 amino acids. V lost 1 base and J 1 base, leaving 9 bases between the germline ends. Germline loops: CDR1 SGDLS, CDR2 YYNGEE. The CDR3 reads CASSVKGQSYEQYF. The CDR3 nucleotides are TGTGCCAGCAGCGTAAAAGGACAGTCCTACGAGCAGTACTTC. The entire variable domain, with the rest obtained from reference TRBV9 and TRBJ2-7, is as follows: DSGVTQTPKHLITATGQRVTLRCSPRSGDLSVYWYQQSLDQGLQFLIQYYNGEERAKGNILERFSAQQFPDLHSELNLSSLELGDSALYFCASSVKGQSYEQYFGPGTRLTVT.

V and J are TRBV5-4 and TRBJ2-5; 8 bases are shared with TRBD2. This CDR3 is built from 15 residues. Trimming removed 7 bases from V and 0 bases from J; junction bases left unmatched: 8. Germline assignment: CDR1 SGHNT and CDR2 YYREEE (reference sequence). The CDR3 sequence: CASSTGGEYQETQYF. Here the CDR3 DNA reads TGTGCCAGCTCCACGGGGGGGGAGTACCAAGAGACCCAGTACTTC.

The genes are TRBV29-1 and TRBJ1-3; possible D gene TRBD1, 5 bases. Looked up from germline, CDR1 is SQVTM and CDR2 is ANQGSEA. V was clipped by 3 bases and J by 4 bases, with 7 bases between them. The CDR3 length is 12 residues. CDR3 DNA: TGCAGCGTTGAGGGGGGAGGAAACACCATATATTTT. Translated, it gives CSVEGGGNTIYF.